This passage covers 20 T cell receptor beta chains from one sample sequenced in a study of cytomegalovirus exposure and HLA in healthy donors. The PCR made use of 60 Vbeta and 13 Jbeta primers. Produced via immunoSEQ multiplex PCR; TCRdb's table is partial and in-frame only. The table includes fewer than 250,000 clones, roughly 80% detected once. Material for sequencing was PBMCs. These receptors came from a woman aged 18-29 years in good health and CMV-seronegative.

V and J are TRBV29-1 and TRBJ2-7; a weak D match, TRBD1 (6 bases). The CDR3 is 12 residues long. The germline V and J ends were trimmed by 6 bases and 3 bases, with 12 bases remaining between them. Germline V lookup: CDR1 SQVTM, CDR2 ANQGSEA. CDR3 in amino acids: CSVRDIGYEQYF. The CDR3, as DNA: TGCAGCGTCCGGGACATAGGCTACGAGCAGTACTTC.

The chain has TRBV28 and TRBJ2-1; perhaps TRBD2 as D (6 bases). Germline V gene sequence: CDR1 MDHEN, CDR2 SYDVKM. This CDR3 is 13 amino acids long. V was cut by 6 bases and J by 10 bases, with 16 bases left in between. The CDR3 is CASRGLPWGEQFF. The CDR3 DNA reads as TGTGCCAGCAGGGGACTCCCGTGGGGAGAGCAGTTCTTC.

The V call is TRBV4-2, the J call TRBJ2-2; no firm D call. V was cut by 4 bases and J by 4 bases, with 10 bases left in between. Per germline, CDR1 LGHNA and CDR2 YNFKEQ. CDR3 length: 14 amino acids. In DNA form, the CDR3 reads TGTGCCAGCAGCCCACGGCAGGCCACCGGGGAGCTGTTTTTT. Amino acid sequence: CASSPRQATGELFF.

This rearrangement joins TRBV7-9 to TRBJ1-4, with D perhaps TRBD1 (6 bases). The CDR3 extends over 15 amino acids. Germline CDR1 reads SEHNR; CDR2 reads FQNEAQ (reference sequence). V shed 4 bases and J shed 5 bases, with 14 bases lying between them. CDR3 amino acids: CASSSQGPENEKLFF. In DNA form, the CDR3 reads TGTGCCAGCAGCTCCCAGGGGCCCGAAAATGAAAAACTGTTTTTT.

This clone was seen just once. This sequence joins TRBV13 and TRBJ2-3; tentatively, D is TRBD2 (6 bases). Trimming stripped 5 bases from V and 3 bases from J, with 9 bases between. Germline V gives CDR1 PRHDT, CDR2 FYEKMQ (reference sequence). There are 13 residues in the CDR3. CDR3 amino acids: CASSPGRTDTQYF. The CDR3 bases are TGTGCCAGCAGCCCGGGGAGGACAGATACGCAGTATTTT.

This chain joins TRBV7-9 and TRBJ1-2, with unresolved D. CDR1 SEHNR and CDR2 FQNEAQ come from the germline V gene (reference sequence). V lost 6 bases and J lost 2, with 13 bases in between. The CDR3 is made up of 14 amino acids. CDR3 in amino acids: CASRDQSVNYGYTF. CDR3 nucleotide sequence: TGTGCCAGCAGAGACCAAAGCGTAAACTATGGCTACACCTTC.

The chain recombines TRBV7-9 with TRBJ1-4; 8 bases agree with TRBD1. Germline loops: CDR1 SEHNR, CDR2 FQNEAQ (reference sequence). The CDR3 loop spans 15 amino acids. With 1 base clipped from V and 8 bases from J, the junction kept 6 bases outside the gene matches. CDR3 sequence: CASSLDTGGKEKLFF. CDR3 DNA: TGTGCCAGCAGCTTAGACACAGGGGGAAAGGAAAAACTGTTTTTT. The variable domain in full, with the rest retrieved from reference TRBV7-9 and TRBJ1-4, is DTGVSQNPRHKITKRGQNVTFRCDPISEHNRLYWYRQTLGQGPEFLTYFQNEAQLEKSRLLSDRFSAERPKGSFSTLEIQRTEQGDSAMYLCASSLDTGGKEKLFFGSGTQLSVL.

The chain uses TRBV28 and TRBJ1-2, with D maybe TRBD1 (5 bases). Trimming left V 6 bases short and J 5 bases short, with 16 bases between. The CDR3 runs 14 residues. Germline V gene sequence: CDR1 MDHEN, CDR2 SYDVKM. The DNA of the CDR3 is TGTGCCAGCAGACCGCTTGAGCGGGGGTATGGCTACACCTTC. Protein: CASRPLERGYGYTF.

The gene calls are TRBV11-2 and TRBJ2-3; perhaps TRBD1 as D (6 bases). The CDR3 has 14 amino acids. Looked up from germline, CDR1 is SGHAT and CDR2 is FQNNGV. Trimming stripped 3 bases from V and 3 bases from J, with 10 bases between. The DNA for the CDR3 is TGTGCCAGCAGCTTCGGCCAGGGGACAGATACGCAGTATTTT. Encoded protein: CASSFGQGTDTQYF.

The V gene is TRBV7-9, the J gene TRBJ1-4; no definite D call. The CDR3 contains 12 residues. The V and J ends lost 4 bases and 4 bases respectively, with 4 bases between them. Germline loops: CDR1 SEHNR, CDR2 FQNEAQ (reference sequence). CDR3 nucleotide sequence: TGTGCCAGCAGCTCCAGTAATGAAAAACTGTTTTTT. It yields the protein CASSSSNEKLFF.

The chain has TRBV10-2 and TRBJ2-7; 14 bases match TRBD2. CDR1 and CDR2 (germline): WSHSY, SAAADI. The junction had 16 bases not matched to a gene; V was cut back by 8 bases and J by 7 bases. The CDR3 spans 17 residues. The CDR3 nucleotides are TGCGCCAGCCTCGGGACTAGCGGGAGATCTCCTCCTCGGGAGCAGTACTTC. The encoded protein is CASLGTSGRSPPREQYF.

The CDR3 DNA follows: TGTGCCAGCAGCTCGTTGCAGGGGAATGAGCAGTTCTTC. Translation: CASSSLQGNEQFF. The chain has TRBV7-6 and TRBJ2-1; possibly TRBD1 for D (6 bases). Germline V CDR1 and CDR2: SGHVS, FNYEAQ. The CDR3 totals 13 residues. V lost 4 bases and J lost 7, with 11 bases in between.

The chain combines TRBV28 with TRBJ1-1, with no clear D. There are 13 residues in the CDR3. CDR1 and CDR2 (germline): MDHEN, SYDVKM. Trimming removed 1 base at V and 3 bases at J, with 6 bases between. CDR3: CASSLSEYTEAFF. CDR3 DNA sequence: TGTGCCAGCAGTTTATCTGAGTACACTGAAGCTTTCTTT.

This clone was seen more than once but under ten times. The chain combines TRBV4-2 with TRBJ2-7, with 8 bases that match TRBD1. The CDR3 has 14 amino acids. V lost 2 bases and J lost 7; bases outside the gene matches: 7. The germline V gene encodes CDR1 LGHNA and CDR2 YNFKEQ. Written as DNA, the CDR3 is TGTGCCAGCAGCCAAAGACAGGGGCGCCTAGAGCAGTACTTC. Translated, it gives CASSQRQGRLEQYF.

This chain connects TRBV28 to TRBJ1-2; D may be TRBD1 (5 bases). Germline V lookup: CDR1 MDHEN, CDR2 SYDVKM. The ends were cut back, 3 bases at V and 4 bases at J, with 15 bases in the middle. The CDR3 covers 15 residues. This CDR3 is CASSFGGAGVYGYTF. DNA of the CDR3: TGTGCCAGCAGTTTCGGGGGTGCGGGTGTCTATGGCTACACCTTC.

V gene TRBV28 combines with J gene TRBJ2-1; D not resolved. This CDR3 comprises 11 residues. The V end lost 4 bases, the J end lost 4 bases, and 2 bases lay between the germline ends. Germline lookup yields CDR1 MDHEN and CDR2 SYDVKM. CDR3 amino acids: CASSSYNEQFF. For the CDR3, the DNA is TGTGCCAGCAGTTCTTACAATGAGCAGTTCTTC.

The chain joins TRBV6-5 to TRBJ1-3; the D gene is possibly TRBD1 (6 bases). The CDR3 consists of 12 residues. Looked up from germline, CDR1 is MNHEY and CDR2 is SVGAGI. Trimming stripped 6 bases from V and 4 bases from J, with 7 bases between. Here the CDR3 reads CASSTGGNTIYF. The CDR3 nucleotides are TGTGCCAGCAGCACAGGGGGAAACACCATATATTTT.

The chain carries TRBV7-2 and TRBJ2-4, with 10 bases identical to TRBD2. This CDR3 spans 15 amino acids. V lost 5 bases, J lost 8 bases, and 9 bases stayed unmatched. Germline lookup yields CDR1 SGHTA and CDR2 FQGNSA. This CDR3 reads CASSPRRAGGDIQYF. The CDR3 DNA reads TGTGCCAGCAGCCCCCGCAGAGCGGGGGGGGACATTCAGTACTTC.

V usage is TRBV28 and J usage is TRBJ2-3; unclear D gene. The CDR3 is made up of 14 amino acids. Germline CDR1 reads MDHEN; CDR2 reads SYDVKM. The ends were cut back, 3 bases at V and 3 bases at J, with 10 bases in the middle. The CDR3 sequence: CASSFPGITDTQYF. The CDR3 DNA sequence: TGTGCCAGCAGTTTCCCCGGTATTACAGATACGCAGTATTTT.

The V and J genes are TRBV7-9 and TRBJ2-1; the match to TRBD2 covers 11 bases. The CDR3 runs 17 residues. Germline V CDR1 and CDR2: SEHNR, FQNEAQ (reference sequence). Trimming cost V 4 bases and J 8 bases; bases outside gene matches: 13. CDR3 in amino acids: CASSSWVTSGESDEQFF. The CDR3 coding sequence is TGTGCCAGCAGCTCTTGGGTGACTAGCGGGGAGTCTGATGAGCAGTTCTTC. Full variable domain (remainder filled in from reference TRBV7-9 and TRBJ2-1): DTGVSQNPRHKITKRGQNVTFRCDPISEHNRLYWYRQTLGQGPEFLTYFQNEAQLEKSRLLSDRFSAERPKGSFSTLEIQRTEQGDSAMYLCASSSWVTSGESDEQFFGPGTRLTVL.